These T cell receptor beta chains were read from a single sample in a study of early stage breast cancer tumors. The method was immunoSEQ multiplex PCR; TCRdb's version includes in-frame clones alone and lacks a portion of them. The sample contains about 72,000 clones, approximately 80% of which appear only once. The specimen was blood. The source is a person aged 55 to 69 with breast cancer. The CDR3 runs from the conserved cysteine through the conserved F or W. A D gene is named only where the DNA matches it firmly. Clone sizes are given selectively: once, few, many, or a class where the clone is expanded.

>NA|TRBD1|TRBJ2-5|TRBV6-6
CASVGLDRGQETQYF
TGTGCCAGCGTGGGATTGGACAGGGGCCAAGAGACCCAGTACTTC
>NA|NA|TRBJ2-1|TRBV7-3
CASSLSYAYNEQFF
TGTGCCAGCAGCTTAAGTTATGCCTACAATGAGCAGTTCTTC
>NA|NA|TRBJ2-7|TRBV6-4
CASSEPQGPYEQYF
TGTGCCAGCAGTGAGCCGCAGGGCCCCTACGAGCAGTACTTC
>NA|TRBD2|TRBJ2-3|TRBV19
CASSSAGGGRTDTQYF
TGTGCCAGTAGTAGCGCGGGCGGGGGTCGCACAGATACGCAGTATTTT
>NA|NA|TRBJ2-1|TRBV7-2
CASSLVTQTGEQFF
TGTGCCAGCAGCTTAGTGACCCAAACGGGTGAGCAGTTCTTC
>NA|NA|TRBJ1-2|TRBV7-3
CASSKSSLGYGYTF
TGTGCCAGCAGCAAATCCTCCCTGGGCTATGGCTACACCTTC
>NA|NA|TRBJ2-5|TRBV10-3
CAISESVASRGETQYF
TGTGCCATCAGTGAGTCGGTAGCTTCGCGCGGGGAGACCCAGTACTTC
>NA|NA|TRBJ2-6|TRBV25-1
CASAASGANVLTF
TGTGCCAGCGCCGCCTCTGGGGCCAACGTCCTGACTTTC
>NA|TRBD1|TRBJ1-1|TRBV18
CASSPQPGQGALNTEAFF
TGTGCCAGCTCACCACAACCGGGACAGGGGGCCTTGAACACTGAAGCTTTCTTT
>NA|NA|TRBJ2-5|TRBV5-1
CASSLGPGETQYF
TGCGCCAGCAGCTTGGGTCCAGGGGAGACCCAGTACTTC
>NA|TRBD2|TRBJ2-3|TRBV9
CASSIPSGRAETDTQYF
TGTGCCAGCAGCATACCTAGCGGGAGGGCCGAAACAGATACGCAGTATTTT
>NA|NA|TRBJ2-1|TRBV5-1
CASRSSGQGNEQFF
TGCGCCAGCAGATCCAGCGGGCAGGGCAATGAGCAGTTCTTC
>once|NA|TRBJ2-7|TRBV9
CASSPNRDNPPGQYF
TGTGCCAGCAGTCCGAACCGGGACAACCCGCCGGGGCAGTACTTC
>NA|TRBD1|TRBJ2-7|TRBV27
CASSRDRGTGEQYF
TGTGCCAGCAGTCGGGACAGGGGCACAGGGGAGCAGTACTTC
>NA|TRBD2|TRBJ2-3|TRBV19
CASRPGLVPDTQYF
TGTGCCAGTAGGCCGGGACTAGTACCAGATACGCAGTATTTT
>NA|TRBD2|TRBJ2-1|TRBV5-4
CASRIKRESDRDEQFF
TGTGCCAGCAGAATAAAGCGGGAGAGTGATCGGGATGAGCAGTTCTTC